This section outlines one T cell receptor beta chain sequence together with its context. Its antigen is undetermined. The CDR3 spans 14 residues. Germline CDR1 reads SGDLS; CDR2 reads YYNGEE. Trimming took 0 bases from V and 6 from J; bases not matched to a gene: 0. This sample was taken from a study of cytomegalovirus exposure and HLA in healthy donors. Study outcomes and limitations: Later on, an analysis tied around 17,000 TCR beta sequences to HLA alleles at 0.05 false discovery rate. The authors later linked a missense DCLRE1C variant to TCR beta V- and J-gene trimming. Only CMV serostatus was available as immune exposure information. Among TCR beta chains of equal frequency, HLA-associated ones were more clonally expanded in a later analysis.

The study ran its PCR with 60 Vbeta and 13 Jbeta primers. The assay was immunoSEQ multiplex PCR, and TCRdb's table has in-frame clones only and misses some. Of 95,000 to 120,000 clones in the sample, over 65% were seen once. V and J are TRBV9 and TRBJ1-6; TRBD1 aligns across 7 bases. The sequence derives from a woman aged 40 to 49 in good health and CMV-seropositive. Sequencing input: PBMCs. CDR3: CASSVAGGNSPLHF. In DNA, the CDR3 is TGTGCCAGCAGCGTAGCAGGGGGTAATTCACCCCTCCACTTT.